These 9 T cell receptor beta chains came from one sample sequenced in a study of neoadjuvant nivolumab and ipilimumab in lung cancer. Some clones are missing from TCRdb's copy, which holds only in-frame ones; the method was immunoSEQ multiplex PCR. Among about 38,000 clones listed, roughly nine tenths were seen once. The sample here was peripheral blood, taken before neoadjuvant nivolumab, alone or with ipilimumab. The receptors were sampled from an adult with non-small cell lung cancer.

This rearrangement joins TRBV7-8 to TRBJ2-5; D is undetermined. The CDR3 loop spans 11 amino acids. Germline V CDR1 and CDR2: SGHVS, FQNEAQ. The V gene lost 5 bases and the J gene lost 7 bases, with 8 bases spanning the gap. As DNA, the CDR3 is TGTGCCAGCAGCCATAGTGGGACCCAGTACTTC. It translates to CASSHSGTQYF. The full variable domain, rest sourced from reference TRBV7-8 and TRBJ2-5, is GAGVSQSPRYKVAKRGQDVALRCDPISGHVSLFWYQQALGQGPEFLTYFQNEAQLDKSGLPSDRFFAERPEGSVSTLKIQRTQQEDSAVYLCASSHSGTQYFGPGTRLLVL.

This chain uses TRBV4-1 with TRBJ2-7; 11 bases agree with TRBD2. The V gene's germline CDR1 is MGHRA and CDR2 YSYEKL. J was trimmed by 4 bases and V by 3 bases; bases with no gene match: 2. This CDR3 spans 14 amino acids. In nucleotides, the CDR3 is TGCGCCAGCAGCCAGACTAGCGGGACTTACGAGCAGTACTTC. It specifies CASSQTSGTYEQYF.

J is TRBJ2-7 and V is TRBV5-4, with D perhaps being TRBD1 or TRBD2 (5 bases each). The V gene lost 0 bases and the J gene lost 0 bases, with 7 bases spanning the gap. The CDR3 contains 14 residues. The V gene's germline CDR1 is SGHNT and CDR2 YYREEE (reference sequence). Written as DNA, the CDR3 is TGTGCCAGCAGCTTGGCGGGGCACTCCTACGAGCAGTACTTC. It specifies CASSLAGHSYEQYF.

J is TRBJ2-7 and V is TRBV4-3; D is unclear. Trimming removed 0 bases from V and 5 bases from J, with 14 bases in between. CDR1 is LGHNA, CDR2 YSLEER, per germline. The CDR3 covers 15 residues. The CDR3 nucleotides read TGCGCCAGCAGCCAAGATTTAAGGACGCCGGACGAGCAGTACTTC. It specifies CASSQDLRTPDEQYF.

This chain links TRBV9 with TRBJ1-1; D remains unclear. There are 13 residues in the CDR3. Trimming left V 1 base short and J 3 bases short, with 7 bases between. From germline, CDR1 is SGDLS and CDR2 YYNGEE. The chain's CDR3 is CASSVNGDTEAFF. DNA of the CDR3: TGTGCCAGCAGCGTAAACGGGGACACTGAAGCTTTCTTT.

The J gene is TRBJ2-3, the V gene TRBV7-8; D may be TRBD1 or TRBD2 (5 bases each). This CDR3 has 13 amino acids. With 5 bases removed from V and 2 bases from J, the gap between germline ends came to 8 bases. In germline, CDR1 is SGHVS, CDR2 FQNEAQ. Here the CDR3 reads CASSRGITDTQYF. The CDR3 nucleotides read TGTGCCAGCAGCCGGGGCATCACAGATACGCAGTATTTT. The full variable domain, in which reference TRBV7-8 and TRBJ2-3 provide the parts outside the CDR3, is GAGVSQSPRYKVAKRGQDVALRCDPISGHVSLFWYQQALGQGPEFLTYFQNEAQLDKSGLPSDRFFAERPEGSVSTLKIQRTQQEDSAVYLCASSRGITDTQYFGPGTRLTVL.

V gene TRBV30 combines with J gene TRBJ1-2; 8 bases are shared with TRBD1. The trim removed 3 bases at V and 4 bases at J, leaving 13 bases unmatched. The V gene's germline CDR1 is GTSNPN and CDR2 SVGIG (reference sequence). This CDR3 region has 16 residues. CDR3 protein: CAWRAPQGALPYGYTF. The CDR3 nucleotides read TGTGCCTGGAGGGCCCCGCAGGGGGCGCTACCCTATGGCTACACCTTC.

The chain uses TRBV5-8 and TRBJ2-1; 11 bases align to TRBD1. This CDR3 contains 17 residues. Germline CDR1 is SGHTS and CDR2 is YDEGEE. Trimming removed 4 bases from V and 3 bases from J; junction bases left unmatched: 9. The CDR3 spells CASSTPDRGLFYNEQFF. The CDR3 nucleotides read TGTGCCAGCAGCACCCCGGACAGGGGGCTTTTCTACAATGAGCAGTTCTTC.

CDR3 region: CAIRATNRESSYNEQFF. The CDR3 DNA reads TGTGCCATCAGAGCCACAAACAGGGAAAGCTCCTACAATGAGCAGTTCTTC. The chain links TRBV10-3 to TRBJ2-1, with D perhaps TRBD1 (6 bases). The V and J ends lost 6 bases and 0 bases respectively, with 18 bases between them. The CDR3 is 17 amino acids. Germline V lookup: CDR1 ENHRY, CDR2 SYGVKD.